This T cell receptor (beta chain) was profiled in a study of blood T cell repertoires in COVID-19. Study information: Collection of acute and convalescent COVID-19 samples took place in the United States, Italy and Spain. Sources were T cells, B-cell-depleted T cells, or PBMCs; the material itself was cDNA or gDNA.

Sequenced by immunoSEQ multiplex PCR; TCRdb stores in-frame clones only, minus some. This sample carries around 200,000 clones, about nine tenths of them seen once, and the ten largest clones take roughly 0.8%. Germline V gene data show CDR1 as SGHKS and CDR2 as YYEKEE (reference sequence). Losses at the gene ends were 4 bases for V and 2 bases for J; bases not matched to a gene: 7. This CDR3 has 16 amino acids. Recruits, aged roughly 18 to 89 years, lived in 20 to 30 US areas. Grouping used clinical history reported by participants in a survey and questionnaire. Material for sequencing was PBMCs or T cells enriched from blood (not recorded which). This TCR derives from a woman aged 18-29 years who had recovered from COVID-19. The chain employs TRBV5-5 and TRBJ2-3; 10 bases are shared with TRBD1. CDR3 DNA: TGTGCCAGCAGCCCCCGGGACAGGGGTTTCACAGATACGCAGTATTTT. Its translation is CASSPRDRGFTDTQYF.